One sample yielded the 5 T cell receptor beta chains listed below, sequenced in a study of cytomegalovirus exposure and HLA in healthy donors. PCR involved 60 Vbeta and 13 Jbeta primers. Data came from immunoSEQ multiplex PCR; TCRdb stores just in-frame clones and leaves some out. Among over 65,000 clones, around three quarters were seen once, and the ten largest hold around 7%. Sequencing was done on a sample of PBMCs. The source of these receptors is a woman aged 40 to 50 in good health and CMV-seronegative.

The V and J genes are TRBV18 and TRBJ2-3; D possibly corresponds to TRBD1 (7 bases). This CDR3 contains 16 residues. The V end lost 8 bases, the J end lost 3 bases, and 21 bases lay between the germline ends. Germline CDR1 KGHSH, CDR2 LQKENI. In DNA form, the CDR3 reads TGTGCCAGCACCCGCACCGCGCCAGGGGGGACAGATACGCAGTATTTT. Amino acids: CASTRTAPGGTDTQYF.

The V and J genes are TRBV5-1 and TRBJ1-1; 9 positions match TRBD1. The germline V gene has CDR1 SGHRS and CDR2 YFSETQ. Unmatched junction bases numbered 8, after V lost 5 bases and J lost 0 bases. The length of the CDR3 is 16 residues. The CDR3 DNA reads TGCGCCAGCAGTTTTCGTTACAGGGGGCTGAACACTGAAGCTTTCTTT. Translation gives CASSFRYRGLNTEAFF.

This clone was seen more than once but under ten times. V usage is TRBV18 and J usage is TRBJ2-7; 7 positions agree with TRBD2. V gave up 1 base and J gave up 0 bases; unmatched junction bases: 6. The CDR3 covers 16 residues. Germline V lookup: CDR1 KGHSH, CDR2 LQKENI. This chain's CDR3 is CASSPREGRTSYEQYF. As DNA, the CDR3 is TGTGCCAGCTCACCACGGGAGGGACGGACCTCCTACGAGCAGTACTTC.

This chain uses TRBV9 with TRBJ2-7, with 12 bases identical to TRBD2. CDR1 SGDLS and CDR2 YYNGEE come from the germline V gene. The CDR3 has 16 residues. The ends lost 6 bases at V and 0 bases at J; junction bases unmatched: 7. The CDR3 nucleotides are TGTGCCAGCACCCCCACTAGCGGGGGGAACTCCTACGAGCAGTACTTC. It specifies CASTPTSGGNSYEQYF.

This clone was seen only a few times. CDR3 protein: CASSLGRNTEAFF. CDR3 in DNA: TGTGCCAGCAGCTTAGGTCGGAACACTGAAGCTTTCTTT. The chain uses TRBV11-3 and TRBJ1-1; no clear D. There are 13 residues in the CDR3. Trimming pared 1 base from V and 1 base from J, leaving 4 bases between. From germline, CDR1 is SGHNT and CDR2 YENEEA.